This record looks at one T cell receptor (beta chain) sequence and its context. There is no known antigen for this receptor. No much larger clonotype is one base removed from it; base qualities were not supplied. Library construction relied on the immunoSEQ multiplex PCR assay. For the multiplex PCR, a mixture combining 60 forward primers for TCR Vbeta segments and 13 reverse primers for TCR Jbeta segments was used. The CDR3 region of rearranged TCR beta genes was amplified from genomic DNA with a multiplex PCR assay. The amplified TCR beta libraries were sequenced on the Illumina HiSeq System as 87-base-pair reads. The authors processed their data as follows. Across the 700 or so repertoires, a later analysis counted roughly 77 million unique TCR beta chains, roughly 11 million of which were shared by at least two donors. A nearest-neighbor algorithm error-corrected the raw reads and collapsed the reads into unique sequences, merging closely related sequences to remove PCR and sequencing errors. CDR3 sequences were aligned to IMGT reference sequences to assign V, D and J gene segments. For a sequence to be retained, a match of at least six nucleotides was required to both a V gene segment and a J gene segment. A rearrangement counted as productive if the CDR3 had no stop codons and remained in frame with V and J, and every other rearrangement counted as non-productive. Following IMGT convention, CDR3 was defined as the stretch from the second conserved V-encoded cysteine up to the conserved J-encoded phenylalanine. The earlier analysis of about 570 of the donors excluded any sequence lacking an unambiguous match to a single V gene segment. An earlier analysis of several hundred of the donors called V segments functional above 56.7% productive rearrangements and segregating when the between-donor standard deviation exceeded 5%. A statistical classification framework was built to diagnose cytomegalovirus status from the catalog of TCR beta chain sequences. In a later analysis, V and J genes were assigned by comparing TCR nucleotide sequences against IMGT/GENE-DB human TR gene sequences. In a later analysis, CDR3 sequences and most-parsimonious VDJ recombination scenarios were assigned using the TCRdist pipeline. In a later analysis, each TCR beta chain was defined by its CDR3 amino acid sequence together with its V-gene family, and reads without a unique V-gene family were excluded. As a way to deal with suspected cross-contamination and a sequencing artifact, a later analysis dropped more than 500 nucleotide sequences that were highly shared and had low generation probability. In a later analysis, a clonal expansion index was calculated for each public chain from normalized within-repertoire ranks of inferred template counts. A later analysis computed generation probabilities with a VDJ recombination model fitted to out-of-frame rearrangements, and checked the results against IGoR. A later analysis scored TCR-TCR, TCR-HLA and TCR-CMV co-occurrence with hypergeometric tests, applying a repertoire-size bias correction to TCR pairs. To estimate false discovery rates, a later analysis permuted the HLA or CMV assignments 20 times. In a later analysis, co-occurring TCRs were grouped with DBSCAN, and TCRdist sequence similarity was added when clustering was performed within HLA-allele-positive subsets. Repertoires with fewer than 30,000 or more than 120,000 public chains were left out of co-occurrence clustering, as were about 5 repertoires with anomalous nucleotide sharing. TCRdb retrieved this table from immuneACCESS and kept in-frame rearrangements only. Not all clones are present; in checked studies, unresolved V genes account for under half, and no reason is known for the remainder. V and J calls and clone size are those listed in that table; D and trimming were worked out from the DNA. This sample is represented by about 92,000 clones; approximately 80% of them were singletons. Around 2% of the sample goes to the ten largest clones.

The sample is drawn from a study of cytomegalovirus exposure and HLA in healthy donors listed by TCRdb under 2017. In terms of the full investigation: An earlier analysis of approximately 640 of the donors reported 250 to 350 Gb of sequence data and about 100 million unique TCR beta sequences from 150 million to 200 million T cells. A later analysis re-examined previously published TCR beta repertoires from roughly 720 donors and added high-resolution HLA genotyping to investigate patterns of TCR occurrence. Donor age, sex, ethnicity and CMV serostatus were compiled together with the repertoire data. An early release covering over 500 HLA-typed donors comprised 300 to 350 gigabases of sequencing data and tens of millions of unique TCR sequences. In addition to the first cohort of several hundred subjects, a separate validation cohort of approximately 130 different subjects was used. A later genetic analysis took genome-wide SNP genotypes for about three fifths of the 666 donors and used that subset as a discovery cohort. Among under 450 genotyped donors of the cohort, an average of about 240,000 unique TCR beta nucleotide sequences were sequenced per donor, about a sixth of them non-productive. Typing coverage varied by locus: about 620-630 donors for A, B, C, DRB1 and DQB1; about 520 for DQA1; about 570 for DPA1; around 450 for DPB1. All discovery cohort repertoires had been generated using a single sequencing platform. The later analysis used no new phenotypic data to find candidate immune exposures, relying instead on TCR beta sequences and their occurrence across donors. The study used immunosequencing to profile the T cell repertoires of 666 subjects and linked those repertoires to cytomegalovirus serostatus. The study was designed to test whether signatures of past pathogen exposure could be identified by cataloging public T cell receptors. Because of strong linkage in the cohort, roughly five DR-DQ haplotypes were treated as single units for association and clustering. In an earlier analysis of roughly 580 of the donors, high-throughput TCR beta sequencing was used to judge whether each TCR beta V gene segment behaved as functional or pseudogenic. The genetic ancestry cluster associated with self-reported Caucasian donors included approximately 85% of the roughly 380 genotyped donors. HLA typing included class I and class II loci at four-digit resolution. High-throughput TCR immunosequencing, statistical association of individual TCRs with disease status, and machine learning were combined to predict cytomegalovirus infection status.

From a lookup of the germline V gene, CDR1 and CDR2 are MNHEY and SVGAGI. There are 14 amino acids in the CDR3, from cysteine to phenylalanine inclusive. Just CDR3 DNA is preserved here, 42 bases in frame from base 1. Trimming at the junction amounts to 3 bases on V and 5 bases on J, and the germline ends lie 13 bases apart. In total, 500 to 700 healthy bone marrow donors made up the cohort. Cohort members were all nominally healthy when sampled, although unrecorded immune exposures were likely present. The donor was CMV seronegative and was included in the group of a few hundred seronegative cohort members. Each donor provided a peripheral blood sample, and peripheral blood mononuclear cells were used for TCR beta sequencing. The Qiagen DNeasy Blood Extraction Kit was used to extract genomic DNA from the blood cell samples. Results the study describes overall, beyond this receptor: Sequencing depth was assumed to be roughly uniform across donors in the presence/absence analyses, though that assumption may not hold. A later analysis found that HLA-associated TCR beta chains were more clonally expanded and had lower generation probabilities than equally common non-associated chains. In a later analysis, the rate of TCR association differed among HLA loci, with DRB1 alleles having the most associated TCRs and HLA-C alleles having the fewest. Cytomegalovirus status was reported to be diagnosed by the classifier with high specificity and sensitivity in both the original and validation cohorts. An association between a missense DCLRE1C variant and V-gene and J-gene trimming of TCR beta chains was found in a later genetic analysis and replicated in an independent cohort. The cohort was sequenced for TCR beta chains only, and without alpha or paired-chain data the features that could be detected were limited. Assigning TCR associations to individual alleles was difficult when HLA alleles, especially DR and DQ, strongly co-occurred. While some public TCRs were present in many individuals, most TCR sequences turned up only very rarely across donors. Some IMGT-functional V segments, including TRBV6-2 and TRBV6-3, could not be told apart with the 87-base-pair reads, so those segments were excluded. A cluster of highly shared sequence variants was judged likely to represent a technical artifact of the sequencing pipeline. A later analysis reported that several top co-occurrence clusters appeared linked to parvovirus B19, influenza, CMV and Epstein-Barr virus. Because some donors lacked HLA typing at each locus, the association tests relied only on the typed subset. In the study, about 150 TCR beta chains were listed as associated with cytomegalovirus. The authors suggested that the approach could potentially be generalized to other disease states and immunological phenotypes. Because counts were too low, approximately 15 rarely observed V segments, including chromosome 9 orphons, were excluded from the earlier analysis of 587 of the donors. The only immune exposure information available for the cohort was CMV serostatus. In vitro tests confirmed that a few of the cytomegalovirus-associated TCR beta chains recognize cytomegalovirus antigens. Correlated functional status among segregating V segments might reflect linkage disequilibrium, but an unknown experimental factor could not be ruled out. Most CMV-associated TCR beta chains appeared to be HLA-restricted in a later analysis, and the HLA associations seemed to be driven largely by CMV exposure. Compared with the roughly 670-donor mean, donors in an Asian-associated ancestry cluster had fewer N-insertions in productive TCRs, according to a later genetic analysis. An earlier analysis of around 500 of the donors showed that most TCR beta V segments appeared in productive rearrangements either about 87% or about 30% of the time, which broadly matched IMGT annotations. A further reported finding was that TCR beta sequences accurately predicted the HLA-A and HLA-B alleles for most subjects in the first cohort. A later analysis associated some 17,000 TCR beta sequences with specific HLA alleles at a false discovery rate of 0.05.

This receptor was identified in a man aged 18 to 29 in good health and CMV-seronegative. The chain is made from TRBV6-5 and TRBJ1-2, with no confidently assigned D gene. Input material: PBMCs. The CDR3 region: CASSYSKGRYGYTF. The DNA reads as follows: TGTGCCAGCAGTTATTCGAAAGGGAGGTATGGCTACACCTTC.